These 22 T cell receptor beta chains originate from one sample sequenced in a study of blood T cells in healthy people across ages. A second PCR of roughly 7 to 11 cycles used a sample-barcoded 5' primer and a J-beta primer mix. One entry per CDR3 protein, called by TCRdb with MiXCR from the 5' RACE reads. The table lists over 1.5 million distinct CDR3 sequences, around 48% of them singletons. The sequencing sample was made of blood. The receptors originated from a woman in her thirties or forties in good health.

This clonotype occurred a few times. The DNA of the CDR3 is TGTGCCAGCAGTCGACGGACAGGGAGGATGGAAGAGACCCAGTACTTC. Translated: CASSRRTGRMEETQYF. The V and J genes are TRBV12-3 or TRBV12-4 and TRBJ2-5, with 8 bases identical to TRBD1. V was clipped by 5 bases and J by 3 bases; unmatched bases: 11. CDR3 length: 16 amino acids.

The chain employs TRBV5-1 and TRBJ2-5, with 8 bases aligning to TRBD2. Germline V lookup: CDR1 SGHRS, CDR2 YFSETQ. The ends lost 4 bases at V and 2 bases at J; junction bases unmatched: 4. This CDR3 has 14 residues. CDR3 protein: CASSTRLAQETQYF. CDR3 nucleotide sequence: TGCGCCAGCAGCACGCGACTAGCGCAAGAGACCCAGTACTTC.

This chain uses TRBV14 with TRBJ2-5, with TRBD1 as a possible D gene (5 bases). The V gene lost 0 bases and the J gene lost 2 bases, with 10 bases spanning the gap. Germline CDR1 and CDR2: SGHDN and FVKESK. The CDR3 is 15 amino acids. The CDR3 loop reads CASSQERRAQETQYF. CDR3 in DNA: TGTGCCAGCAGCCAAGAACGCAGGGCTCAAGAGACCCAGTACTTC.

The genes are TRBV6-2 or TRBV6-3 and TRBJ2-6; 9 bases line up with TRBD1. CDR1 MNHEY and CDR2 SVGEGT come from the germline V gene. This CDR3 is built from 15 residues. V shed 9 bases, J shed 2 bases, and the junction held 5 bases outside the gene matches. CDR3 sequence (DNA): TGTGCCAGTGGAACAGGGGGCGCTGGGGCCAACGTCCTGACTTTC. Protein sequence: CASGTGGAGANVLTF.

This sequence joins TRBV28 and TRBJ2-1; the match to TRBD1 covers 7 bases. The CDR3 is 14 residues long. J lost 7 bases, V lost 6 bases, and 9 bases had no gene match. Germline V CDR1 and CDR2: MDHEN, SYDVKM. CDR3 sequence reads: CASRLTGERNEQFF. The CDR3 region has the DNA TGTGCCAGCAGACTAACAGGGGAGCGGAATGAGCAGTTCTTC.

The chain uses TRBV29-1 and TRBJ1-1; D gene unclear. The V gene's germline CDR1 is SQVTM and CDR2 ANQGSEA. The CDR3 sequence is 13 residues long. V shed 4 bases and J shed 8 bases, with 17 bases lying between them. The CDR3 DNA is TGCAGCGTTGGGGCACAGCCATCCACCGAAGCTTTCTTT. This encodes CSVGAQPSTEAFF.

This clonotype appeared a single time. The rearrangement uses TRBV5-1 and TRBJ1-1; D unresolved. The V gene lost 4 bases and the J gene lost 5 bases, with 15 bases spanning the gap. Germline values: CDR1 SGHRS, CDR2 YFSETQ. The CDR3 is 14 residues long. The CDR3 loop is CASSAGLDGTEAFF. The CDR3 DNA is TGCGCCAGCAGCGCCGGACTGGACGGGACTGAAGCTTTCTTT.

V usage is TRBV5-6 and J usage is TRBJ2-3; TRBD1 matches 12 bases. Germline CDR1 SGHDT, CDR2 YYEEEE. The length of the CDR3 is 15 residues. With V trimmed by 4 bases and J by 6 bases, 6 bases remained unmatched. CDR3 region: CASSRRDRGPDTQYF. CDR3 coding DNA: TGTGCCAGCAGCCGACGGGACAGGGGGCCGGATACGCAGTATTTT.

This chain connects TRBV6-5 to TRBJ1-1, with 10 nucleotides matching TRBD1. With 6 bases clipped from V and 2 bases from J, the junction kept 3 bases outside the gene matches. The CDR3 contains 14 residues. Germline V CDR1 and CDR2: MNHEY, SVGAGI. The CDR3 protein is CASRRDRGNTEAFF. CDR3 sequence (DNA): TGTGCCAGCAGACGGGACAGGGGAAACACTGAAGCTTTCTTT.

This sequence joins TRBV3-1 and TRBJ2-3, with D possibly matching TRBD2 (5 bases). The CDR3 is 18 amino acids. CDR1 and CDR2 (germline): LGHDT, YNNKEL (reference sequence). V lost 4 bases and J lost 0, with 20 bases in between. The DNA of the CDR3 is TGTGCCAGCAGCCGAAGAATCCGAGCAAGGACTAGCACAGATACGCAGTATTTT. Encoded protein: CASSRRIRARTSTDTQYF.

The chain has TRBV20-1 and TRBJ2-5; the match to TRBD2 covers 11 bases. The CDR3 extends over 15 amino acids. Germline V CDR1 and CDR2: DFQATT, SNEGSKA (reference sequence). Germline trimming cut 4 bases from V and 2 bases from J; bases unmatched to any gene: 6. The CDR3 DNA is TGCAGTGCTACGCGACTAGCGGGACCACAAGAGACCCAGTACTTC. Its protein is CSATRLAGPQETQYF.

In its sample, this clonotype was seen once. This chain connects TRBV20-1 to TRBJ2-1; D is perhaps TRBD1 (5 bases). The CDR3 runs 15 residues. Per germline, CDR1 DFQATT and CDR2 SNEGSKA (reference sequence). Trimming shortened V by 5 bases and J by 2 bases, and 16 bases separated the two germline ends. The CDR3 region has the DNA TGCAGTGCTCCAGGCGACAGTCGCGCCTACAATGAGCAGTTCTTC. Translation gives CSAPGDSRAYNEQFF.

V usage is TRBV20-1 and J usage is TRBJ2-5, with a tentative D call TRBD2 (6 bases). V lost 6 bases to trimming and J lost 2 bases, with 19 bases between them. The CDR3 totals 15 residues. CDR1 and CDR2 (germline): DFQATT, SNEGSKA (reference sequence). Here the CDR3 DNA reads TGCAGTGCCGTCAGGAGGGGATGGACACAAGAGACCCAGTACTTC. It is translated as CSAVRRGWTQETQYF.

This clonotype occurred a few times. This CDR3 is CASSSPLLETQYF. The CDR3 DNA reads TGCGCCAGCAGCTCCCCATTGTTGGAGACCCAGTACTTC. This sequence joins TRBV5-1 and TRBJ2-5; D ambiguous. CDR3 size: 13 residues. Germline assignment: CDR1 SGHRS and CDR2 YFSETQ. V lost 3 bases and J 5 bases, leaving 11 bases between the germline ends.

V is TRBV10-3 and J is TRBJ1-5, with a possible D match to TRBD1 (5 bases). Per the germline V gene, CDR1 is ENHRY and CDR2 is SYGVKD. The CDR3 is made up of 17 amino acids. Trimming removed 0 bases at V and 3 bases at J, with 15 bases between. Here the CDR3 reads CAISESFQDRNNQPQHF. The CDR3, as DNA: TGTGCCATCAGTGAGTCCTTCCAAGACAGAAACAATCAGCCCCAGCATTTT.

This clonotype has only a few counts. The chain combines TRBV13 with TRBJ2-7; the D is unclear. V lost 5 bases, J lost 2 bases, and 13 bases lay in between. CDR1 PRHDT and CDR2 FYEKMQ come from the germline V gene (reference sequence). This CDR3 is 14 amino acids long. The CDR3 nucleotides are TGTGCCAGCAGCCTGTGGCTGAAGCCCTACGAGCAGTACTTC. Translating it yields CASSLWLKPYEQYF. Full variable domain (remainder filled in from reference TRBV13 and TRBJ2-7): AAGVIQSPRHLIKEKRETATLKCYPIPRHDTVYWYQQGPGQDPQFLISFYEKMQSDKGSIPDRFSAQQFSDYHSELNMSSLELGDSALYFCASSLWLKPYEQYFGPGTRLTVT.

This clonotype turned up a few times. This chain connects TRBV29-1 to TRBJ1-4, with D uncertain. Germline CDR1 is SQVTM and CDR2 is ANQGSEA. This CDR3 contains 13 residues. Trimming took off 4 bases at V and 8 bases at J, with 14 bases between the two ends. The CDR3 here is CSVGPGIGEKLFF. CDR3 in DNA: TGCAGCGTTGGTCCGGGGATCGGGGAAAAACTGTTTTTT. Looking up the rest from reference TRBV29-1 and TRBJ1-4 gives the full variable domain: SAVISQKPSRDICQRGTSLTIQCQVDSQVTMMFWYRQQPGQSLTLIATANQGSEATYESGFVIDKFPISRPNLTFSTLTVSNMSPEDSSIYLCSVGPGIGEKLFFGSGTQLSVL.

The table lists this clonotype with a few counts. The CDR3 coding sequence is TGTGCCAGCAGCTTAAATCCAGGGGCTGTTGGTAGCTACACCTTC. Translated: CASSLNPGAVGSYTF. The rearrangement uses TRBV7-2 and TRBJ1-2; possible D gene TRBD1, 6 bases. The CDR3 runs to 15 residues. Trimming removed 2 bases at V and 9 bases at J, with 19 bases between. In germline, CDR1 is SGHTA, CDR2 FQGNSA. Supplemented by reference TRBV7-2 and TRBJ1-2, the full variable domain reads GAGVSQSPSNKVTEKGKDVELRCDPISGHTALYWYRQSLGQGLEFLIYFQGNSAPDKSGLPSDRFSAERTGGSVSTLTIQRTQQEDSAVYLCASSLNPGAVGSYTFGSGTRLTVV.

This clonotype appeared a few times. The J gene is TRBJ2-1, the V gene TRBV15; 9 bases align to TRBD2. The CDR3 has 16 residues. Germline assignment: CDR1 LNHNV and CDR2 YYDKDF (reference sequence). Trimming took 1 base from V and 2 from J; bases not matched to a gene: 3. The CDR3 reads CATSRGIAGAYNEQFF. For the CDR3, the DNA is TGTGCCACCAGCAGAGGGATAGCGGGGGCCTACAATGAGCAGTTCTTC.

The genes are TRBV9 and TRBJ2-3; 9 bases fit TRBD2. The CDR3 sequence is 15 residues long. Per germline, CDR1 SGDLS and CDR2 YYNGEE. With V trimmed by 0 bases and J by 6 bases, 5 bases remained unmatched. The CDR3 loop reads CASSVEERGVDTQYF. CDR3 nucleotide sequence: TGTGCCAGCAGCGTAGAGGAGCGGGGGGTGGATACGCAGTATTTT.

A few counts support this clonotype. The rearrangement links TRBV4-3 to TRBJ2-3, with D possibly TRBD2 on 6 matching bases. The CDR3 extends over 15 amino acids. Per germline, CDR1 LGHNA and CDR2 YSLEER. V shed 1 base and J shed 5 bases, with 13 bases lying between them. CDR3 loop: CASSQGSYSGDTQYF. For the CDR3, the DNA is TGCGCCAGCAGCCAAGGTTCCTATAGCGGAGATACGCAGTATTTT.

This clonotype was seen a handful of times. The V and J genes are TRBV4-3 and TRBJ1-1; no firm D call. CDR1 is LGHNA, CDR2 YSLEER, per germline. This CDR3 comprises 14 residues. Trimming cost V 4 bases and J 0 bases, with 9 bases left between them. In DNA, the CDR3 is TGCGCCAGCAGCCGAATGAGCATGAACACTGAAGCTTTCTTT. Amino acids: CASSRMSMNTEAFF.